Listed here are 3 T cell receptor beta chains from one sample, sequenced in a study of blood T cell repertoires in COVID-19. TCRdb's table, derived via immunoSEQ multiplex PCR, lists solely in-frame clones and lacks some. The data show a few hundred thousand clones, 65% to 85% seen once. The material sequenced was PBMCs or T cells enriched from blood (not recorded which). These receptors were obtained from a middle-aged man who had recovered from COVID-19.

The chain is built from TRBV19 and TRBJ2-4; maybe TRBD2 (6 bases). CDR3 length: 16 residues. Trimming pared 5 bases from V and 7 bases from J, leaving 21 bases between. Germline CDR1 and CDR2: LNHDA and SQIVND (reference sequence). CDR3 DNA: TGTGCCAGTAGTCCCGGCAGGAGGGCCTTGTCGAACATTCAGTACTTC. Protein sequence: CASSPGRRALSNIQYF.

The V and J genes are TRBV9 and TRBJ2-1; TRBD2 might be the D (6 bases). CDR1 is SGDLS and CDR2 is YYNGEE in the germline V gene. This CDR3 comprises 16 residues. Trimming removed 0 bases from V and 9 bases from J, with 19 bases in between. This CDR3 is CASSVGEDPRPGEQFF. The CDR3 DNA is TGTGCCAGCAGCGTAGGGGAGGACCCCCGTCCGGGTGAGCAGTTCTTC.

The chain couples TRBV4-3 to TRBJ2-3; tentative D call: TRBD2 (6 bases). The germline V gene has CDR1 LGHNA and CDR2 YSLEER. The V end lost 0 bases, the J end lost 0 bases, and 10 bases lay between the germline ends. This CDR3 comprises 16 residues. The CDR3: CASSQDWLASTDTQYF. In DNA form, the CDR3 reads TGCGCCAGCAGCCAAGATTGGCTAGCGAGCACAGATACGCAGTATTTT.